The clone carrying this TCR beta chain has a handful of counts. The CDR3 is made up of 12 amino acids. Germline V gene lookup returns CDR1 SEHNR and CDR2 FQNEAQ (reference sequence). V lost 6 bases and J lost 12; bases outside the gene matches: 6. This sample is drawn from a study of cytomegalovirus exposure and HLA in healthy donors. PCR employed 60 Vbeta and 13 Jbeta primers. Libraries were prepared by immunoSEQ multiplex PCR; TCRdb keeps only in-frame clonotypes and omits some of them. This table has 90,000 to 120,000 clones, roughly 72% appearing once. The receptor was isolated from a young woman in good health and CMV-seropositive. The rearrangement links TRBV7-9 to TRBJ2-2; TRBD2 matches at 8 bases. The sequencing sample was made of PBMCs. For the CDR3, the DNA is TGTGCCAGCAGATTGGGACTAGGGCAGCTGTTTTTT. It translates to CASRLGLGQLFF.